A single T cell receptor beta chain is shown here with its context. Profiled with immunoSEQ multiplex PCR; TCRdb holds only in-frame clones, not every one. The sample shows about 30,000 clones, about four fifths of them seen only once. Germline values: CDR1 SGHTA, CDR2 FQGNSA. The CDR3 totals 14 residues. The V and J ends lost 3 bases and 3 bases respectively, with 12 bases between them. The record originates from a study of T cells in narcolepsy. The rearrangement links TRBV7-2 to TRBJ2-7; a possible D gene is TRBD2 (5 bases). Source material: CD45RA- memory CD4+ T cells from PBMCs. This receptor was identified in a human donor with narcolepsy. CDR3 region: CASSFIGGGYEQYF. CDR3 in DNA: TGTGCCAGCAGCTTTATTGGAGGCGGCTACGAGCAGTACTTC. The full variable domain, rest sourced from reference TRBV7-2 and TRBJ2-7, is GAGVSQSPSNKVTEKGKDVELRCDPISGHTALYWYRQSLGQGLEFLIYFQGNSAPDKSGLPSDRFSAERTGGSVSTLTIQRTQQEDSAVYLCASSFIGGGYEQYFGPGTRLTVT.